Listed below are T cell receptor beta chains from one sample, sequenced in a study of Ad26.COV2.S vaccination and SARS-CoV-2 variants. Method: immunoSEQ multiplex PCR; TCRdb's copy keeps in-frame clones and lacks some. The table records 350,000 to 400,000 clones, 89% of them present only once. Sequenced material: peripheral blood, taken in a trial of Ad26.COV2.S vaccine versus placebo. These TCRs come from a person between 18 and 65 years old who received the Ad26.COV2.S COVID-19 vaccine or a placebo. Each CDR3 is given with its conserved first and last residue. The D gene is left open where the match is weak. Some rows have no size entry. The others give once, few or many, or a class for an expanded clone.

V: TRBV5-6; size: -; D: -; J: TRBJ2-7; CDR3: CASSSIRYRGGDEQYF; DNA: TGTGCCAGCAGCTCCATACGCTACCGGGGCGGTGACGAGCAGTACTTC
V: TRBV5-1; size: -; D: -; J: TRBJ2-7; CDR3: CASSPIRDLTYEQYF; DNA: TGCGCCAGCAGTCCTATCCGGGACCTAACCTACGAGCAGTACTTC
V: TRBV30; size: few; D: -; J: TRBJ1-6; CDR3: CAVRGSDSPLHF; DNA: TGTGCTGTAAGGGGCTCGGATTCACCCCTCCACTTT
V: TRBV5-8; size: -; D: -; J: TRBJ2-5; CDR3: CASSLVSKTQYF; DNA: TGTGCCAGCAGCTTGGTCTCCAAGACCCAGTACTTC
V: TRBV19; size: -; D: TRBD1; J: TRBJ1-6; CDR3: CASSMGRGNSPLHF; DNA: TGTGCCAGTAGTATGGGCAGGGGGAATTCACCCCTCCACTTT
V: TRBV4-2; size: -; D: TRBD2; J: TRBJ2-1; CDR3: CASSQEGGLNNEQFF; DNA: TGTGCCAGCAGCCAAGAGGGGGGACTAAACAATGAGCAGTTCTTC
V: TRBV19; size: -; D: -; J: TRBJ1-2; CDR3: CASSIWGGGYTF; DNA: TGTGCCAGTAGTATTTGGGGGGGCGGCTACACCTTC
V: TRBV3-1/TRBV3-2; size: -; D: -; J: TRBJ1-1; CDR3: CASSGGRVEAFF; DNA: TGTGCCAGCAGTGGGGGTCGGGTTGAAGCTTTCTTT
V: TRBV7-9; size: -; D: -; J: TRBJ1-1; CDR3: CASSLDSYTEAFF; DNA: TGTGCCAGCAGCTTGGACAGCTACACTGAAGCTTTCTTT
V: TRBV28; size: -; D: -; J: TRBJ2-3; CDR3: CASREWSTDTQYF; DNA: TGTGCCAGCCGGGAGTGGAGTACAGATACGCAGTATTTT
V: TRBV27; size: -; D: -; J: TRBJ2-7; CDR3: CASSLYLQGTPPYEQYF; DNA: TGTGCCAGCAGTTTGTACTTACAGGGAACTCCACCCTACGAGCAGTACTTC
V: TRBV9; size: few; D: -; J: TRBJ1-2; CDR3: CASSVGQDLRYGYTF; DNA: TGTGCCAGCAGCGTGGGGCAGGACCTACGCTATGGCTACACCTTC
V: TRBV29-1; size: once; D: -; J: TRBJ2-7; CDR3: CSVAGGKGGYEQYF; DNA: TGCAGCGTTGCCGGCGGGAAGGGGGGCTACGAGCAGTACTTC
V: TRBV7-9; size: -; D: -; J: TRBJ2-7; CDR3: CASSPSSSYEQYF; DNA: TGTGCCAGCAGCCCCTCTAGCTCCTACGAGCAGTACTTC
V: TRBV6-5; size: -; D: -; J: TRBJ2-1; CDR3: CASRTGNDNEQFF; DNA: TGTGCCAGCAGAACGGGAAATGACAATGAGCAGTTCTTC
V: TRBV10-3; size: -; D: -; J: TRBJ2-6; CDR3: CAISESTAAGANVLTF; DNA: TGTGCCATCAGTGAGTCTACAGCGGCTGGGGCCAACGTCCTGACTTTC
V: TRBV18; size: -; D: -; J: TRBJ2-1; CDR3: CASSPPLQYNEQFF; DNA: TGTGCCAGCTCACCACCGCTTCAGTACAATGAGCAGTTCTTC
V: TRBV18; size: -; D: -; J: TRBJ2-1; CDR3: CASSPASYNEQFF; DNA: TGTGCCAGCTCACCTGCCAGTTACAATGAGCAGTTCTTC
V: TRBV29-1; size: few; D: -; J: TRBJ1-1; CDR3: CSVFSTGTAGPEAFF; DNA: TGCAGCGTTTTCTCAACCGGGACGGCGGGTCCTGAAGCTTTCTTT
V: TRBV19; size: -; D: -; J: TRBJ1-5; CDR3: CASQFSTTGSNQPQHF; DNA: TGTGCCAGTCAATTTAGTACGACAGGAAGCAATCAGCCCCAGCATTTT
V: TRBV4-1; size: -; D: TRBD1; J: TRBJ2-4; CDR3: CASSLGPGQGALAKNIQYF; DNA: TGCGCCAGCAGCCTAGGCCCGGGACAGGGCGCTCTAGCCAAAAACATTCAGTACTTC
V: TRBV5-4; size: -; D: -; J: TRBJ1-1; CDR3: CASSSTENTEAFF; DNA: TGTGCCAGCAGCTCGACGGAGAACACTGAAGCTTTCTTT
V: TRBV30; size: -; D: TRBD1; J: TRBJ2-7; CDR3: CAWSETGGLEQYF; DNA: TGTGCCTGGAGTGAGACAGGGGGCCTCGAGCAGTACTTC
V: TRBV7-2; size: -; D: -; J: TRBJ2-7; CDR3: CASSLSGMHYEQYF; DNA: TGTGCCAGCAGCTTATCCGGGATGCACTACGAGCAGTACTTC
V: TRBV29-1; size: -; D: -; J: TRBJ2-7; CDR3: CSVEEDGVSYEQYF; DNA: TGCAGCGTTGAAGAGGATGGGGTCAGCTACGAGCAGTACTTC
V: TRBV6-6; size: -; D: -; J: TRBJ2-1; CDR3: CASSYSRLANEQFF; DNA: TGTGCCAGCAGTTACTCCCGTTTGGCCAATGAGCAGTTCTTC
V: TRBV7-8; size: -; D: -; J: TRBJ1-3; CDR3: CASSLVPPPDTIYF; DNA: TGTGCCAGCAGCTTAGTACCCCCCCCGGACACCATATATTTT
V: TRBV9; size: -; D: -; J: TRBJ2-7; CDR3: CASSVGWAEREQYF; DNA: TGTGCCAGCAGCGTAGGGTGGGCTGAGCGCGAGCAGTACTTC
V: TRBV19; size: -; D: TRBD1; J: TRBJ2-7; CDR3: CASSWSGGEQYF; DNA: TGTGCCAGTAGTTGGTCAGGGGGAGAGCAGTACTTC
V: TRBV29-1; size: once; D: -; J: TRBJ1-2; CDR3: CSVSPRGDNYGYTF; DNA: TGCAGCGTGTCCCCCCGGGGAGATAACTATGGCTACACCTTC
V: TRBV3-1/TRBV3-2; size: -; D: -; J: TRBJ2-1; CDR3: CASSGAGRINEQFF; DNA: TGTGCCAGCAGCGGGGCGGGGCGGATCAATGAGCAGTTCTTC
V: TRBV6-2/TRBV6-3; size: -; D: -; J: TRBJ1-1; CDR3: CASSMLGAEAFF; DNA: TGTGCCAGCAGTATGCTGGGAGCTGAAGCTTTCTTT
V: TRBV5-6; size: -; D: -; J: TRBJ2-5; CDR3: CASSLPQETQYF; DNA: TGTGCCAGCAGTCTACCCCAAGAGACCCAGTACTTC
V: TRBV9; size: -; D: TRBD1; J: TRBJ2-7; CDR3: CASSAPGQGFNEQYF; DNA: TGTGCCAGCAGCGCGCCGGGACAGGGGTTCAACGAGCAGTACTTC
V: TRBV12-3/TRBV12-4; size: -; D: -; J: TRBJ1-1; CDR3: CASSNTKNTEAFF; DNA: TGTGCCAGCAGCAACACCAAGAACACTGAAGCTTTCTTT
V: TRBV3-1/TRBV3-2; size: -; D: -; J: TRBJ1-2; CDR3: CASSQGASTPSGYTF; DNA: TGTGCCAGCAGCCAAGGCGCTTCAACCCCCTCTGGCTACACCTTC
V: TRBV18; size: -; D: TRBD1; J: TRBJ1-1; CDR3: CASSPPGRGQGEAFF; DNA: TGTGCCAGCTCACCACCGGGCAGGGGGCAGGGTGAAGCTTTCTTT